The subject of this entry is one TCR beta chain. This entry is derived from a study of blood T cell repertoires in COVID-19. Study-level information: COVID-19 samples from acute and convalescent phases originated in the United States, Italy and Spain. The cDNA or gDNA used as material had been derived from T cells, B-cell-depleted T cells, or PBMCs.

V was shortened by 0 bases and J by 5 bases, with 16 bases between the two germline ends. The CDR3 spans 16 residues. Germline V gene sequence: CDR1 LNHNV, CDR2 YYDKDF (reference sequence). Original methodology: Cell counts per sample came from amplifying reference gene primers. Some clones are missing from TCRdb's copy, which holds only in-frame ones; the method was immunoSEQ multiplex PCR. The V and J calls and clone size were taken over from that table, and D and trimming were inferred from the DNA. Of about 200,000 clones listed, more than 60% are singletons. This TCR was recovered from a man in his fifties who had recovered from COVID-19. The rearrangement links TRBV15 to TRBJ2-5; possible D gene TRBD1, 6 bases. Sequenced material: peripheral blood. The CDR3 DNA sequence: TGTGCCACCAGCAGAGATCCCCCCAGGGGACGGGAGACCCAGTACTTC. Protein sequence: CATSRDPPRGRETQYF. The whole variable domain, filled in from reference TRBV15 and TRBJ2-5, reads DAMVIQNPRYQVTQFGKPVTLSCSQTLNHNVMYWYQQKSSQAPKLLFHYYDKDFNNEADTPDNFQSRRPNTSFCFLDIRSPGLGDTAMYLCATSRDPPRGRETQYFGPGTRLLVL.